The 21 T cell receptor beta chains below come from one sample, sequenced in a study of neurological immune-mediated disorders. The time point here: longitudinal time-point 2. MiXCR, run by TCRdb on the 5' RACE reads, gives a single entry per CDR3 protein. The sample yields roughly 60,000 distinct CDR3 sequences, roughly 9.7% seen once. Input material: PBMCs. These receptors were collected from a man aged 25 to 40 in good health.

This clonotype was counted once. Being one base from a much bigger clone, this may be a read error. The CDR3 nucleotides are TGTGCCAGCAGCCGAGGACTACCCACAAATACGCAGTATTTT. Translated, it gives CASSRGLPTNTQYF. The chain uses TRBV14 and TRBJ2-3; tentatively, D is TRBD2 (6 bases). CDR3 length: 14 residues. Looked up from germline, CDR1 is SGHDN and CDR2 is FVKESK.

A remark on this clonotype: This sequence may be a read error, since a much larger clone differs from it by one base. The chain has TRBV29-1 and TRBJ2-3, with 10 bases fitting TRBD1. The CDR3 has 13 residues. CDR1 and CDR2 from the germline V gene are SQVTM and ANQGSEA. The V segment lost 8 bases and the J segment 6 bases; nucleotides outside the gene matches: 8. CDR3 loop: CSIGRTGGDTQYF. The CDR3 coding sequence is TGCAGCATTGGGCGGACAGGGGGGGATACGCAGTATTTT.

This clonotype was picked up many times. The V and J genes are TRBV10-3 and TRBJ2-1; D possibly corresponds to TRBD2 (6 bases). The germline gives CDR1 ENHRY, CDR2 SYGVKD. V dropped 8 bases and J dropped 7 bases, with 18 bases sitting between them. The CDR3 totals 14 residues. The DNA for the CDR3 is TGTGCCATCGCCGCTGGAGCGGGCATGAATGAGCAGTTCTTC. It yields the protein CAIAAGAGMNEQFF.

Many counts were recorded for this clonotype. CDR3 loop: CASSLAGEQTQYF. CDR3 coding DNA: TGCGCCAGCAGCTTGGCAGGGGAGCAGACCCAGTACTTC. This chain connects TRBV5-1 to TRBJ2-5; D is perhaps TRBD1 (6 bases). Deletions cut 0 bases from V and 6 bases from J, with 9 bases between. The CDR3 totals 13 residues. CDR1 and CDR2 (germline): SGHRS, YFSETQ.

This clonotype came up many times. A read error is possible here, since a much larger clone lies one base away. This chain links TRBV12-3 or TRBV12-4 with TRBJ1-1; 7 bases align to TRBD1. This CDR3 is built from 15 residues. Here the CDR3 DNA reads TGTGTCAGCACCGATACGACAGGGAAGACCGTAAGGGCTTTCTTT. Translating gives CVSTDTTGKTVRAFF.

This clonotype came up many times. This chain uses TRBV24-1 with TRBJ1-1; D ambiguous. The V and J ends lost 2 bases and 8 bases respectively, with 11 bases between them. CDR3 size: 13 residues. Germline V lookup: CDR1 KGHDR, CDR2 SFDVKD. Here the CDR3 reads CATSDSGTVEAFF. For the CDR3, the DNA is TGTGCCACCAGTGATTCGGGAACAGTAGAAGCTTTCTTT.

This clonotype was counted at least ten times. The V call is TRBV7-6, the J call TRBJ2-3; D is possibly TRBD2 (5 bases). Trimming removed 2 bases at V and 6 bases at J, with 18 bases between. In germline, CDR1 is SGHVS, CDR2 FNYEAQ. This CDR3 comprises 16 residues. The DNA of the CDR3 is TGTGCCAGCAGCTTACACCCCCCGAGGAGGTTTGATACGCAGTATTTT. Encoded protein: CASSLHPPRRFDTQYF.

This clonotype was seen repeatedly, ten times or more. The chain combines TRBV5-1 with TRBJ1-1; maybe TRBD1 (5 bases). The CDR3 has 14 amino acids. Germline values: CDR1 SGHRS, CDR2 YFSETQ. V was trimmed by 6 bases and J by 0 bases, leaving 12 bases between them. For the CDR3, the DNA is TGCGCCAGCAAAGGGAAGGACATGAACACTGAAGCTTTCTTT. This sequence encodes CASKGKDMNTEAFF.

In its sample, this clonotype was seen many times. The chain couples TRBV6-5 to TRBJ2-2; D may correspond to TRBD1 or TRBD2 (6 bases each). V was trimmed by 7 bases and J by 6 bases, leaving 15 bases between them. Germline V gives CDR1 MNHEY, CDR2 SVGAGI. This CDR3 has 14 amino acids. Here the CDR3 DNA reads TGTGCCAGCAACGCCGGGGGCTTGGCCGGGGAGCTGTTTTTT. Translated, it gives CASNAGGLAGELFF.

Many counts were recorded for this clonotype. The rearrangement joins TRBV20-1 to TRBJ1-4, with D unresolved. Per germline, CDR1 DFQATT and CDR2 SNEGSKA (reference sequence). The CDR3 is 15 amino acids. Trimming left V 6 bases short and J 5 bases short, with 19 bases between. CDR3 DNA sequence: TGCAGTGCGACGCGGGCAGCCTTATCGAATGAAAAACTGTTTTTT. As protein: CSATRAALSNEKLFF.

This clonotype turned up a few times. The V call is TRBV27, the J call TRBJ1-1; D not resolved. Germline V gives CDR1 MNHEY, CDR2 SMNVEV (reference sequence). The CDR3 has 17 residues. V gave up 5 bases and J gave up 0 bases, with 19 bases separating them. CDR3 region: CASSLATGRAMNTEAFF. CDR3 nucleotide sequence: TGTGCCAGCAGTCTAGCGACGGGTCGTGCGATGAACACTGAAGCTTTCTTT.

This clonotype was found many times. CDR3 region: CASMLYSGGEGETQYF. CDR3 DNA: TGTGCCAGCATGCTATATTCAGGGGGCGAGGGAGAGACCCAGTACTTC. The rearrangement joins TRBV6-5 to TRBJ2-5, with 8 bases that match TRBD1. Unmatched junction bases numbered 14, after V lost 7 bases and J lost 4 bases. Germline CDR1 is MNHEY and CDR2 is SVGAGI. The CDR3 sequence is 16 residues long.

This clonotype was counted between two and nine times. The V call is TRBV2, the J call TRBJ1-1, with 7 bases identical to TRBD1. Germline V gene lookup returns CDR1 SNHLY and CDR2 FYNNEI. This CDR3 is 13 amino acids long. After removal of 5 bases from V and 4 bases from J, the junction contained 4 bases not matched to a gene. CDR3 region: CASSPGTATEAFF. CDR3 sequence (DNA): TGTGCCAGCAGTCCCGGGACAGCCACTGAAGCTTTCTTT.

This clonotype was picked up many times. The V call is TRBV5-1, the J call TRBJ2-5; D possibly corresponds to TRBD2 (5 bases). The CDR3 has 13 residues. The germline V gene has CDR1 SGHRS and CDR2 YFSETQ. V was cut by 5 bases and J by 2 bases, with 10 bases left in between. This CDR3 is CASRETNQETQYF. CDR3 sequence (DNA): TGCGCCAGCAGGGAGACTAATCAAGAGACCCAGTACTTC.

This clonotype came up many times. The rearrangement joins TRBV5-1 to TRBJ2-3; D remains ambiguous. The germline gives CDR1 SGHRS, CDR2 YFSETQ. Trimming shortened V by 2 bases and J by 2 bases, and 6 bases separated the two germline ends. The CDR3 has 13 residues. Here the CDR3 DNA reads TGCGCCAGCAGCTTCCGTTCCACAGATACGCAGTATTTT. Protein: CASSFRSTDTQYF.

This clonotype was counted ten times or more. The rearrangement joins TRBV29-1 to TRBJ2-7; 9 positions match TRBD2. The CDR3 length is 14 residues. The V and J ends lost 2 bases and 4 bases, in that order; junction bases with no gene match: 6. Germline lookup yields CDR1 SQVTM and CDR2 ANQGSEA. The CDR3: CSVECGRAVYEQYF. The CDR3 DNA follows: TGCAGCGTTGAATGCGGGAGGGCCGTTTACGAGCAGTACTTC.

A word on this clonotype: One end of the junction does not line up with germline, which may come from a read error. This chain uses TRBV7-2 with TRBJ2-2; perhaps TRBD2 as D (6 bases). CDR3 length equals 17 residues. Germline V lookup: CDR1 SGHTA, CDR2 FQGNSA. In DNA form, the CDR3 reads TGTGCCAGCAACTTAAGAGCCGCGGGGCCGAACACAGGGGAGCTGTTTTTT. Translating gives CASNLRAAGPNTGELFF.

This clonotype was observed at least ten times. The CDR3 region is CSARDSGTSGEETQYF. CDR3 DNA sequence: TGCAGTGCTAGAGATTCAGGGACTAGCGGGGAAGAGACCCAGTACTTC. The chain uses TRBV20-1 and TRBJ2-5, with TRBD2 matching 13 bases. Trimming removed 0 bases from V and 3 bases from J; junction bases left unmatched: 4. The length of the CDR3 is 16 residues. CDR1 and CDR2 from the germline V gene are DFQATT and SNEGSKA (reference sequence).

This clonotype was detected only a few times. The CDR3, as DNA: TGTGCCAGCAGCCTGGCGACTATTCGTGCTAGCACAGATACGCAGTATTTT. This codes for CASSLATIRASTDTQYF. This rearrangement joins TRBV14 to TRBJ2-3, with a possible D match to TRBD2 (5 bases). The ends were cut back, 4 bases at V and 0 bases at J, with 17 bases in the middle. Germline V gene sequence: CDR1 SGHDN, CDR2 FVKESK. This CDR3 contains 17 residues.

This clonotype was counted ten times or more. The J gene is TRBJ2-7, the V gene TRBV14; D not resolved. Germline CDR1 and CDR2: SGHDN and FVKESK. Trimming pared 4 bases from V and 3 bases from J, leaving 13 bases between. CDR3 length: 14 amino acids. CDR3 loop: CASSPGYYNYEQYF. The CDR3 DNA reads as TGTGCCAGCAGCCCAGGTTACTACAACTACGAGCAGTACTTC.

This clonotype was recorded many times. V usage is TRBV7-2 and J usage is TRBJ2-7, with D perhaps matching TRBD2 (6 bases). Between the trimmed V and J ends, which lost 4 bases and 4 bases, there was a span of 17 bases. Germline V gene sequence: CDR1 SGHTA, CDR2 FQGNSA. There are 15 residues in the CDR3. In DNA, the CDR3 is TGTGCCAGCAGCTCCCGGCGGGGACTCTCATACGAGCAGTACTTC. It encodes CASSSRRGLSYEQYF.